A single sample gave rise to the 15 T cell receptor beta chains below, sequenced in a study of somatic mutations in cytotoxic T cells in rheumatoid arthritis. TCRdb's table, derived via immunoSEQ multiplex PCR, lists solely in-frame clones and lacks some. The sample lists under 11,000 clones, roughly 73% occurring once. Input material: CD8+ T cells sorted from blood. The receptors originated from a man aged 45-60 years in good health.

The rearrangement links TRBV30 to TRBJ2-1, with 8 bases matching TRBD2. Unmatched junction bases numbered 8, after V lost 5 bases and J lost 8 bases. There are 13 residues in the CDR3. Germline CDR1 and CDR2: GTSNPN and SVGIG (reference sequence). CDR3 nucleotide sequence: TGTGCCTGGTCGTCTAGCGGGTTCTATGAGCAGTTCTTC. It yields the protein CAWSSSGFYEQFF.

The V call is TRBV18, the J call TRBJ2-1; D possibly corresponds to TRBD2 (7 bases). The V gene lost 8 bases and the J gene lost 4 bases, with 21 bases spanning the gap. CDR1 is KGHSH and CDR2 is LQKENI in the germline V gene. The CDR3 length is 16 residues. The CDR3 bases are TGTGCCAGCCGACAGATGGGCGGGGGCTTGTACAATGAGCAGTTCTTC. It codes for CASRQMGGGLYNEQFF.

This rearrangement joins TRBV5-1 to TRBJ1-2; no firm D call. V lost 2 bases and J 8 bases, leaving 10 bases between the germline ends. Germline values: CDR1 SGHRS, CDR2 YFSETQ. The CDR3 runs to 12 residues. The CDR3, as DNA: TGCGCCAGCAGCTTTTCCAGTAACGGCTACACCTTC. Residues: CASSFSSNGYTF.

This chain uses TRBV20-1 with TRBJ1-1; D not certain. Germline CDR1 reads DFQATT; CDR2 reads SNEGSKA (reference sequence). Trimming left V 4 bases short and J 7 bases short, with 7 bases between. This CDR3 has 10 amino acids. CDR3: CSATNFEAFF. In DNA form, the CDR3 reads TGCAGTGCTACTAATTTTGAAGCTTTCTTT.

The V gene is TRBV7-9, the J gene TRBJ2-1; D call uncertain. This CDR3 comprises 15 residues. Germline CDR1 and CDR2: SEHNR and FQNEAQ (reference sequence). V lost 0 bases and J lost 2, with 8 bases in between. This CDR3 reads CASSLALGAYNEQFF. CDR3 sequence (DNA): TGTGCCAGCAGCTTAGCCCTAGGAGCCTACAATGAGCAGTTCTTC.

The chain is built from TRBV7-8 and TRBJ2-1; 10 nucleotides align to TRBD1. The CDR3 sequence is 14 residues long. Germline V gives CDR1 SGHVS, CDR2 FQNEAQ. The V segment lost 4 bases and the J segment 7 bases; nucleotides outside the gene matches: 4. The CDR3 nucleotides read TGTGCCAGCAGCTGGACAGGGGGGTGGAATGAGCAGTTCTTC. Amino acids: CASSWTGGWNEQFF.

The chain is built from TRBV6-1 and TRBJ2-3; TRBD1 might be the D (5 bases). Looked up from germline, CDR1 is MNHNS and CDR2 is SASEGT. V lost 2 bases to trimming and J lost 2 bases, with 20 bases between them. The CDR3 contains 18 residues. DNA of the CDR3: TGTGCCAGCAGTGAAACAGCGAACTCAGGGATATACACAGATACGCAGTATTTT. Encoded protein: CASSETANSGIYTDTQYF.

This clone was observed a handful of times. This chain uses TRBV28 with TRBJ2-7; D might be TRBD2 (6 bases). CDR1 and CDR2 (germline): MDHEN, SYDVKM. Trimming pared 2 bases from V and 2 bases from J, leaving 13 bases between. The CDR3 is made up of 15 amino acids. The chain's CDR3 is CASSLRGTATYEQYF. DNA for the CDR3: TGTGCCAGCAGTTTACGCGGGACGGCCACCTACGAGCAGTACTTC. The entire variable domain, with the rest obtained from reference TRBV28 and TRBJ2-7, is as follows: DVKVTQSSRYLVKRTGEKVFLECVQDMDHENMFWYRQDPGLGLRLIYFSYDVKMKEKGDIPEGYSVSREKKERFSLILESASTNQTSMYLCASSLRGTATYEQYFGPGTRLTVT.

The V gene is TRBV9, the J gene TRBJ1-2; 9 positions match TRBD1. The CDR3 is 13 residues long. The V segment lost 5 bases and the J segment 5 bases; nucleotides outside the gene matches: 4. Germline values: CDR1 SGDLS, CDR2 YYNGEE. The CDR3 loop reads CASRWGQGYGYTF. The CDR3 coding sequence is TGTGCCAGCAGATGGGGACAGGGTTATGGCTACACCTTC.

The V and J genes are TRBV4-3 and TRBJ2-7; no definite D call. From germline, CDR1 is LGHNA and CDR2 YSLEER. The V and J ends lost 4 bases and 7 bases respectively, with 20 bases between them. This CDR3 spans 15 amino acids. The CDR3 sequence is CASSRDAAGLREQYF. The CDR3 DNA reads TGCGCCAGCAGCCGCGACGCAGCCGGGTTGAGGGAGCAGTACTTC.

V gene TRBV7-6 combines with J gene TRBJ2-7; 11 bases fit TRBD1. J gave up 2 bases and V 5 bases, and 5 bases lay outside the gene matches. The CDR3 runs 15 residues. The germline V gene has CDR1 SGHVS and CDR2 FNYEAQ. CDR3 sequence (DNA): TGTGCCAGCAGCCCTAGGGGACAGGGGGCCTACGAGCAGTACTTC. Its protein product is CASSPRGQGAYEQYF.

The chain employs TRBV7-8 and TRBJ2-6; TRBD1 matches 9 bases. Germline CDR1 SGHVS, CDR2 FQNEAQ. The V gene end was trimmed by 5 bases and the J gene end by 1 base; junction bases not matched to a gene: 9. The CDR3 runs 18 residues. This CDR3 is CASSARDRVVSGANVLTF. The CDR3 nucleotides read TGTGCCAGCAGCGCCCGGGACAGGGTAGTTTCTGGGGCCAACGTCCTGACTTTC.

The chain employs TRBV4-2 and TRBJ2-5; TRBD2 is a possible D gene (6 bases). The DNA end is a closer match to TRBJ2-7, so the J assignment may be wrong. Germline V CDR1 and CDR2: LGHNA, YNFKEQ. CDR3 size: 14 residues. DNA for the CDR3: TGTGCCAGCAGCCAAGAACGCGGGGCGCTCGAGCAGTACTTC. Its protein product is CASSQERGALEQYF.

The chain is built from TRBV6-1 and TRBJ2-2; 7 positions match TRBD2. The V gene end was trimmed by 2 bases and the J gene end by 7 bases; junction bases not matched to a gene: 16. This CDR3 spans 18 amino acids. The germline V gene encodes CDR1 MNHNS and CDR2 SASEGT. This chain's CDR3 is CASSEWYIGGSISGELFF. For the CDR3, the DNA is TGTGCCAGCAGTGAATGGTATATTGGCGGGAGTATTAGCGGGGAGCTGTTTTTT.

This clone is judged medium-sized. As DNA, the CDR3 is TGTGCCAGCAGCTCCGGTGGGTCCAGGACTGAAGCTTTCTTT. Amino acids: CASSSGGSRTEAFF. The gene calls are TRBV7-9 and TRBJ1-1; D unclear. Trimming pared 4 bases from V and 5 bases from J, leaving 14 bases between. This CDR3 is built from 14 residues. Germline V gene sequence: CDR1 SEHNR, CDR2 FQNEAQ (reference sequence).